This T cell receptor (beta chain) was profiled in a study of Graves' ophthalmopathy and Graves' hyperthyroidism. Findings of the study overall: Most expanded thyroid clonotypes above 0.001 frequency also appeared in blood.

Transcripts of RNA were the source for amplifying TCR beta CDR3 regions. An opening RT-PCR round employed HTBI primers and preceded a second-round multiplex PCR. MiXCR, applied by TCRdb to the multiplex PCR reads, yields one record per CDR3 protein. This sample has about 500,000 distinct CDR3 sequences; approximately 15% occur once, and the top ten carry about 10%. Ophthalmopathy in the donors was of moderate-to-severe activity, with CAS ≥3, NOSPECS ≥4 and duration under 3 months. Exclusion covered patients with other autoimmune diseases or uncontrolled infections (as well as pregnancy or lactation). Symptoms, serum thyroxine and TRAb, thyroid ultrasound, and orbital computed tomography formed the diagnostic basis. The CDR3 sequence is 15 residues long. V trimming: 2 bases; J trimming: 7 bases; junction bases outside the gene matches: 5. Germline V gives CDR1 SGHVS, CDR2 FQNEAQ. This clonotype was found many times. What it binds is not known.

Material for sequencing was blood. The chain combines TRBV7-8 with TRBJ2-2; the match to TRBD1 covers 9 bases. The receptor was derived from a woman in her 30s with Graves' ophthalmopathy. This CDR3 reads CASSLNTGGLGELFF. As DNA, the CDR3 is TGTGCCAGCAGCTTAAATACAGGGGGCCTCGGGGAGCTGTTTTTT.